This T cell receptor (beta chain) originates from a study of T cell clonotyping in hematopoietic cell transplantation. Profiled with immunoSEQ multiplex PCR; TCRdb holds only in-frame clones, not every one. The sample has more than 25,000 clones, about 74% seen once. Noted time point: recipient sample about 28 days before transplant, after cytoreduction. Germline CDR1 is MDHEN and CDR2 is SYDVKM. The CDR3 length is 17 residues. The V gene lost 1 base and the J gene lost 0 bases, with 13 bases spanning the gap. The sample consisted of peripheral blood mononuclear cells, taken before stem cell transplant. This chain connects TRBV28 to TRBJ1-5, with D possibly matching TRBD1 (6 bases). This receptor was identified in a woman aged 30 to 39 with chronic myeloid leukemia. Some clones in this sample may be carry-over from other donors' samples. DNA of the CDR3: TGTGCCAGCAGTTTATTCACCGGGACATTTAGCAATCAGCCCCAGCATTTT. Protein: CASSLFTGTFSNQPQHF.